The present TCR beta chain was sequenced within a study of technical replicates of blood from a few donors. The CDR3 extends over 16 amino acids. Germline CDR1 reads PRHDT; CDR2 reads FYEKMQ (reference sequence). V was trimmed by 2 bases and J by 5 bases, leaving 18 bases between them. Assay used: immunoSEQ multiplex PCR; TCRdb lists only in-frame clones, some missing. Among tens of thousands of clones listed, roughly 95% were seen once. The TCR originated in a human donor in good health. This rearrangement joins TRBV13 to TRBJ2-5, with a tentative D call TRBD2 (5 bases). Specimen: T cells isolated from PBMCs. The CDR3 DNA reads as TGTGCCAGCAGCTTAAGTGAGGGAAGAGTAGGGGAGACCCAGTACTTC. Protein product: CASSLSEGRVGETQYF.